This T cell receptor (beta chain) appears in the sequencing data of a study of T cell repertoires in cytomegalovirus infection. At the level of the study: Used in the study were CMV epitopes, some recently identified and HLA-C-restricted, others well-studied and HLA-B-restricted. Public TCR beta signatures marked donors with CMV infection and the matching HLA.

Germline-derived CDR1 and CDR2 are SEHNR and FQNEAQ (reference sequence). The length of the CDR3 is 17 residues. TCRdb reprocessed the reads with MiXCR, giving one entry per CDR3 protein. Among approximately 990,000 distinct CDR3 sequences listed, approximately 33% were seen once. A remark on this clonotype: Its antigen is unknown. Germline and junction disagree at one end, which may indicate a read error.

This TCR was sampled from a human donor in good health (CMV status not recorded). Some clones in this sample may be carry-over from other donors' samples. The chain employs TRBV7-9 and TRBJ2-5; 11 nucleotides agree with TRBD2. The specimen comprised cultured CD8+ T cells from PBMCs, sampled from culture after CMV antigen stimulation. The CDR3 nucleotides read TGTGCCAGCAACTTAGAAGGGACTAGCGGCCACCAAGAGACCCAGTACTTC. This codes for CASNLEGTSGHQETQYF. The variable domain in full, with the rest retrieved from reference TRBV7-9 and TRBJ2-5, is DTGVSQNPRHKITKRGQNVTFRCDPISEHNRLYWYRQTLGQGPEFLTYFQNEAQLEKSRLLSDRFSAERPKGSFSTLEIQRTEQGDSAMYLCASNLEGTSGHQETQYFGPGTRLLVL.